Each of the 16 T cell receptor beta chains below was sequenced from the same sample in a study of cytomegalovirus exposure and HLA in healthy donors. The PCR was carried out with 60 Vbeta primers and 13 Jbeta primers. The table came from immunoSEQ multiplex PCR; TCRdb's copy has only in-frame clones and leaves some out. The sample carries about 150,000 clones, 84% recorded once. The sequenced sample was PBMCs. The source is a girl aged 5-17 years in good health and CMV-seropositive.

This chain joins TRBV5-1 and TRBJ1-1; D remains unclear. CDR1 and CDR2 from the germline V gene are SGHRS and YFSETQ. V gave up 0 bases and J gave up 4 bases, with 16 bases separating them. This CDR3 has 16 amino acids. For the CDR3, the DNA is TGCGCCAGCAGCTTGGGGCCCTTCTGGACTGGCACTGAAGCTTTCTTT. It translates to CASSLGPFWTGTEAFF.

The chain uses TRBV6-5 and TRBJ1-2; 7 positions agree with TRBD1. Germline V gene data show CDR1 as MNHEY and CDR2 as SVGAGI. Germline trimming cut 5 bases from V and 7 bases from J; bases unmatched to any gene: 7. This CDR3 is 13 amino acids long. The CDR3 reads CASSPEGAGGYTF. The CDR3 bases are TGTGCCAGCAGTCCAGAGGGGGCGGGTGGCTACACCTTC.

The V and J genes are TRBV5-1 and TRBJ1-1; 8 bases line up with TRBD1. Germline CDR1 is SGHRS and CDR2 is YFSETQ. The CDR3 covers 16 residues. Trimming at V came to 4 bases and at J to 4 bases, leaving 12 bases not matched to a gene. CDR3 region: CASSLSLGTGATEAFF. The CDR3 bases are TGCGCCAGCAGCCTCTCGCTCGGGACAGGCGCCACTGAAGCTTTCTTT.

This chain joins TRBV4-1 and TRBJ1-2; 8 bases are a match to TRBD1. Germline V gene data show CDR1 as MGHRA and CDR2 as YSYEKL. Trimming took 7 bases from V and 4 from J; bases not matched to a gene: 8. This CDR3 is 14 amino acids long. CDR3 region: CASTSGGSPYGYTF. The CDR3 DNA reads TGCGCCAGCACCTCAGGGGGCTCCCCCTATGGCTACACCTTC.

The V and J genes are TRBV10-3 and TRBJ2-3; TRBD1 aligns across 9 bases. Germline CDR1 and CDR2: ENHRY and SYGVKD. The CDR3 is 14 amino acids. J was trimmed by 5 bases and V by 8 bases; bases with no gene match: 8. Here the CDR3 reads CAIAPGQGRDTQYF. CDR3 bases: TGTGCCATCGCCCCGGGACAGGGTAGAGATACGCAGTATTTT.

The chain carries TRBV23-1 and TRBJ2-7; 8 bases are a match to TRBD1. TRBV23-1 is labeled an ORF, and its function is uncertain. There are 18 residues in the CDR3. The V and J ends lost 6 bases and 0 bases, in that order; junction bases with no gene match: 16. CDR3 in amino acids: CASSPTLSRDRSSYEQYF. The CDR3 nucleotides are TGCGCCAGCAGCCCAACCCTTTCCCGGGACAGGAGCTCCTACGAGCAGTACTTC.

This clone was observed a single time. This chain joins TRBV6-5 and TRBJ2-1; TRBD2 matches at 13 bases. From germline, CDR1 is MNHEY and CDR2 SVGAGI. CDR3 length equals 16 residues. Germline trimming cut 2 bases from V and 8 bases from J; bases unmatched to any gene: 6. This CDR3 is CASSYPGTSGDHEQFF. DNA for the CDR3: TGTGCCAGCAGTTACCCCGGGACTAGCGGGGATCATGAGCAGTTCTTC.

The V gene is TRBV2, the J gene TRBJ1-1; no clear D. Deletions cut 4 bases from V and 0 bases from J, with 6 bases between. Germline CDR1 is SNHLY and CDR2 is FYNNEI. This CDR3 is 13 amino acids long. CDR3 bases: TGTGCCAGCAGTGGAGCCATGAACACTGAAGCTTTCTTT. As protein: CASSGAMNTEAFF.

This chain connects TRBV11-2 to TRBJ2-5; D is perhaps TRBD1 (5 bases). The CDR3 spans 15 residues. The V gene lost 0 bases and the J gene lost 2 bases, with 10 bases spanning the gap. CDR1 is SGHAT, CDR2 FQNNGV, per germline. This chain's CDR3 is CASSLEGRTQETQYF. The CDR3 bases are TGTGCCAGCAGCTTAGAAGGGCGGACACAAGAGACCCAGTACTTC.

The rearrangement joins TRBV9 to TRBJ2-7; D is uncertain. In germline, CDR1 is SGDLS, CDR2 YYNGEE. Trimming removed 3 bases from V and 8 bases from J, with 18 bases in between. This CDR3 has 14 residues. The CDR3: CASSDSGYPTKQYF. The CDR3 DNA reads TGTGCCAGCAGCGATTCAGGCTATCCTACGAAGCAGTACTTC.

The V gene is TRBV19, the J gene TRBJ1-2, with TRBD1 identical over 8 bases. CDR1 is LNHDA and CDR2 is SQIVND in the germline V gene (reference sequence). CDR3 length: 15 amino acids. Trimming removed 5 bases from V and 1 base from J; junction bases left unmatched: 6. The CDR3 protein is CASSGRDRNNYGYTF. CDR3 bases: TGTGCCAGTAGTGGCCGGGACAGGAATAACTATGGCTACACCTTC. The complete variable domain, with remaining parts taken from reference TRBV19 and TRBJ1-2, reads DGGITQSPKYLFRKEGQNVTLSCEQNLNHDAMYWYRQDPGQGLRLIYYSQIVNDFQKGDIAEGYSVSREKKESFPLTVTSAQKNPTAFYLCASSGRDRNNYGYTFGSGTRLTVV.

V and J are TRBV15 and TRBJ2-5; 8 bases line up with TRBD1. J gave up 4 bases and V 4 bases, and 8 bases lay outside the gene matches. Germline loops: CDR1 LNHNV, CDR2 YYDKDF (reference sequence). This CDR3 is 15 amino acids long. The CDR3 is CATSNHLTGGETQYF. CDR3 DNA sequence: TGTGCCACCAGCAATCATCTCACAGGGGGAGAGACCCAGTACTTC.

This chain connects TRBV9 to TRBJ1-6, with 8 bases fitting TRBD1. Germline-derived CDR1 and CDR2 are SGDLS and YYNGEE. This CDR3 contains 14 residues. The junction had 6 bases not matched to a gene; V was cut back by 4 bases and J by 9 bases. CDR3 bases: TGTGCCAGCAGCCCGGGACAGGTTTTTTCACCCCTCCACTTT. Translated, it gives CASSPGQVFSPLHF.

Remarks on this clone: Other DNA sequences from this sample encode an identical CDR3 as well. The chain couples TRBV6-5 to TRBJ2-1, with D perhaps TRBD2 (5 bases). V gave up 6 bases and J gave up 10 bases, with 19 bases separating them. This CDR3 is built from 14 residues. Germline lookup yields CDR1 MNHEY and CDR2 SVGAGI. The CDR3: CASSRGAGRHEQFF. For the CDR3, the DNA is TGTGCCAGCAGCCGGGGAGCCGGCAGGCACGAGCAGTTCTTC.

V and J are TRBV4-2 and TRBJ2-5; D is ambiguous. The V end lost 0 bases, the J end lost 3 bases, and 2 bases lay between the germline ends. Germline V gene data show CDR1 as LGHNA and CDR2 as YNFKEQ. This CDR3 has 12 residues. CDR3 in amino acids: CASSQDKETQYF. The CDR3 DNA sequence: TGTGCCAGCAGCCAAGATAAAGAGACCCAGTACTTC.

Concerning this clone: The junction and the germline gene differ at one end; a read error may be behind it. The V call is TRBV11-3, the J call TRBJ1-1, with 7 bases that match TRBD1. The germline CDR1 and CDR2 sequences are SGHNT and YENEEA. The CDR3 extends over 14 amino acids. CDR3 amino acids: CASSLGGPSTEAFF. CDR3 coding DNA: TGTGCTAGCAGCTTAGGGGGCCCGAGCACTGAAGCTTTCTTT.